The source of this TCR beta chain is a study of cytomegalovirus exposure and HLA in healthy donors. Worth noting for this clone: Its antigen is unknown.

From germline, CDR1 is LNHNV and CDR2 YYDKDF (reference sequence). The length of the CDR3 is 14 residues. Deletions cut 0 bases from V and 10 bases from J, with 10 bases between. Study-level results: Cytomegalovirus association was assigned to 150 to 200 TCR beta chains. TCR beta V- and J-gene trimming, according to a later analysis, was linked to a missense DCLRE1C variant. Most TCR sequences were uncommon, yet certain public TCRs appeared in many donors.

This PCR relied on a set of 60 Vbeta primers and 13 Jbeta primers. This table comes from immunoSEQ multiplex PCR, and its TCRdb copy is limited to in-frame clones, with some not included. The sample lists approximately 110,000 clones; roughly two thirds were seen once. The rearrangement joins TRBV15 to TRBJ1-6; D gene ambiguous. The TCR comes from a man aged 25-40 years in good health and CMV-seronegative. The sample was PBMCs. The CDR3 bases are TGTGCCACCAGCAGAGAAGCGGGTGCCTCACCCCTCCACTTT. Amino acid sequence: CATSREAGASPLHF.